A single sample is the source of the 31 T cell receptor beta chains below, sequenced in a study of T-cell reconstitution after alpha-beta-depleted transplantation in children. Preparation of the TCRbeta library involved a method that used unique molecular identifiers. MiXCR was run by TCRdb on the PCR reads, yielding one entry per CDR3 protein. Here the sample spans 250,000 to 400,000 distinct CDR3 sequences, approximately 23% being singletons. This specimen consisted of PBMCs, mostly from graft donor cells, obtained 180 days after TCRalphabeta/CD19-depleted stem cell transplant. These receptors all come from a male patient aged 10-17 years who had a stem cell transplant for acute lymphoblastic leukemia, so the T cells may come from the graft donor.

This chain connects TRBV7-8 to TRBJ2-5; TRBD1 agrees at 7 bases. The CDR3 totals 15 residues. The germline V gene has CDR1 SGHVS and CDR2 FQNEAQ. V dropped 5 bases and J dropped 2; count of bases not matched to a gene: 8. The CDR3 DNA reads as TGTGCCAGCAGCCGAAGAGGGGGCGTGCAAGAGACCCAGTACTTC. It translates to CASSRRGGVQETQYF.

V and J are TRBV4-1 and TRBJ2-3; TRBD2 matches 8 bases. The ends lost 0 bases at V and 6 bases at J; junction bases unmatched: 5. The germline V gene has CDR1 MGHRA and CDR2 YSYEKL. This CDR3 region has 15 residues. The CDR3 nucleotides read TGCGCCAGCAGCCAAGAAGGCGGGAGGATGGATACGCAGTATTTT. It codes for CASSQEGGRMDTQYF.

The table lists this clonotype with a few counts. The gene calls are TRBV4-1 and TRBJ2-2; D is ambiguous. Trimming pared 0 bases from V and 7 bases from J, leaving 6 bases between. CDR1 is MGHRA, CDR2 YSYEKL, per germline. CDR3 length: 13 residues. As DNA, the CDR3 is TGCGCCAGCAGCCAAGATCAGGACGGGGAGCTGTTTTTT. Its protein product is CASSQDQDGELFF.

The chain has TRBV29-1 and TRBJ2-1; D could derive from TRBD1 or TRBD2 (6 bases each). The CDR3 length is 14 residues. V was trimmed by 7 bases and J by 6 bases, leaving 19 bases between them. The germline V gene encodes CDR1 SQVTM and CDR2 ANQGSEA. The CDR3 protein is CSATEGGRGNEQFF. CDR3 nucleotides: TGCAGCGCAACCGAGGGGGGTAGGGGCAATGAGCAGTTCTTC.

This rearrangement joins TRBV7-9 to TRBJ1-4; 9 nucleotides agree with TRBD1. After removal of 5 bases from V and 7 bases from J, the junction contained 5 bases not matched to a gene. The CDR3 is made up of 14 amino acids. Germline-derived CDR1 and CDR2 are SEHNR and FQNEAQ (reference sequence). The CDR3 DNA follows: TGTGCCAGCAGCGCTCCGGGACAGGGTGAAAAACTGTTTTTT. Translating gives CASSAPGQGEKLFF.

V usage is TRBV2 and J usage is TRBJ2-1, with no clear D. Per the germline V gene, CDR1 is SNHLY and CDR2 is FYNNEI. V was clipped by 6 bases and J by 4 bases, with 10 bases between them. CDR3 size: 13 residues. The CDR3, as DNA: TGTGCCAGCAGGTCCGGGCCATACAATGAGCAGTTCTTC. Its protein product is CASRSGPYNEQFF.

The chain uses TRBV7-3 and TRBJ1-1; 7 bases match TRBD1. J was trimmed by 1 base and V by 4 bases; bases with no gene match: 9. The CDR3 sequence is 16 residues long. CDR1 and CDR2 from the germline V gene are SGHTA and FQGTGA. This CDR3 is CASSSNRGYPNTEAFF. The CDR3 region has the DNA TGTGCCAGCAGCTCCAACAGGGGATACCCGAACACTGAAGCTTTCTTT.

This clonotype has just a few counts. The genes are TRBV10-3 and TRBJ2-7; the D is unclear. The CDR3 spans 15 residues. V was cut by 4 bases and J by 1 base, with 14 bases left in between. Looked up from germline, CDR1 is ENHRY and CDR2 is SYGVKD. The CDR3 coding sequence is TGTGCCATCAGTGGACGAGACGGCTTGTCCTACGAGCAGTACTTC. Translating gives CAISGRDGLSYEQYF.

This chain links TRBV5-1 with TRBJ1-3, with unresolved D. Germline V gives CDR1 SGHRS, CDR2 YFSETQ. The CDR3 spans 15 residues. V lost 0 bases and J 2 bases, leaving 9 bases between the germline ends. Here the CDR3 reads CASSLEPAAGNTIYF. Written as DNA, the CDR3 is TGCGCCAGCAGCTTGGAGCCAGCCGCTGGAAACACCATATATTTT.

The chain joins TRBV24-1 to TRBJ2-2, with 10 bases that match TRBD1. Per the germline V gene, CDR1 is KGHDR and CDR2 is SFDVKD. Trimming took 0 bases from V and 5 from J; bases not matched to a gene: 2. This CDR3 has 16 amino acids. CDR3 amino acids: CATSDLGTGVTGELFF. In DNA form, the CDR3 reads TGTGCCACCAGTGATTTGGGGACAGGGGTAACCGGGGAGCTGTTTTTT.

The rearrangement uses TRBV24-1 and TRBJ2-1, with TRBD2 identical over 8 bases. The trim removed 3 bases at V and 7 bases at J, leaving 4 bases unmatched. Germline lookup yields CDR1 KGHDR and CDR2 SFDVKD. The CDR3 has 14 residues. For the CDR3, the DNA is TGTGCCACCAGTGATCCCGGGACTAGTAATGAGCAGTTCTTC. Amino acids: CATSDPGTSNEQFF.

There are a few counts of this clonotype. CDR3 sequence (DNA): TGTGCCAGCAGGTACTCGGACAGCCGAACTGAAGCTTTCTTT. Its protein product is CASRYSDSRTEAFF. The chain has TRBV2 and TRBJ1-1, with TRBD1 as a possible D gene (6 bases). The ends were cut back, 6 bases at V and 5 bases at J, with 16 bases in the middle. Germline V gene lookup returns CDR1 SNHLY and CDR2 FYNNEI. CDR3 size: 14 residues.

This clonotype occurred a few times. The chain joins TRBV5-1 to TRBJ2-3; maybe TRBD1 (6 bases). Germline V gene data show CDR1 as SGHRS and CDR2 as YFSETQ. V gave up 3 bases and J gave up 3 bases, with 20 bases separating them. The length of the CDR3 is 17 residues. This CDR3 is CASSSPRGSGSTDTQYF. In DNA, the CDR3 is TGCGCCAGCAGCTCCCCCAGGGGATCTGGTAGTACAGATACGCAGTATTTT. Full variable domain (missing parts from reference TRBV5-1 and TRBJ2-3): KAGVTQTPRYLIKTRGQQVTLSCSPISGHRSVSWYQQTPGQGLQFLFEYFSETQRNKGNFPGRFSGRQFSNSRSEMNVSTLELGDSALYLCASSSPRGSGSTDTQYFGPGTRLTVL.

On this clonotype itself: Its ends do not fully match the called genes, so a read error is possible. The rearrangement uses TRBV7-9 and TRBJ2-7; perhaps TRBD2 as D (5 bases). The CDR3 has 16 residues. Per the germline V gene, CDR1 is SEHNR and CDR2 is FQNEAQ (reference sequence). The CDR3 bases are TGTTCCAGCAGTTTCTATAGTCTTGGAGGCGTGTACGAGCAGTACTTC. Protein sequence: CSSSFYSLGGVYEQYF.

The chain uses TRBV2 and TRBJ2-5; 9 positions match TRBD2. This CDR3 region has 14 residues. With 7 bases clipped from V and 5 bases from J, the junction kept 8 bases outside the gene matches. The germline V gene has CDR1 SNHLY and CDR2 FYNNEI. The CDR3 region is CASIAGGDAETQYF. The CDR3 nucleotides are TGTGCCAGCATTGCGGGAGGGGACGCGGAGACCCAGTACTTC.

J is TRBJ1-2 and V is TRBV29-1; TRBD1 is a possible D gene (6 bases). The CDR3 sequence is 13 residues long. Trimming cost V 1 base and J 4 bases, with 10 bases left between them. Germline CDR1 SQVTM, CDR2 ANQGSEA. The DNA for the CDR3 is TGCAGCGTTGAAGGAGACAGGATCTATGGCTACACCTTC. It encodes CSVEGDRIYGYTF.

This clonotype was found many times. The genes are TRBV29-1 and TRBJ1-1, with D perhaps matching TRBD1 (5 bases). CDR1 is SQVTM and CDR2 is ANQGSEA in the germline V gene. CDR3 length: 15 amino acids. The germline V and J ends were trimmed by 7 bases and 3 bases, with 21 bases remaining between them. As DNA, the CDR3 is TGCAGCGCCATGGGGGGGATGGAACGGCACACTGAAGCTTTCTTT. This codes for CSAMGGMERHTEAFF. Combining the CDR3 with reference TRBV29-1 and TRBJ1-1 gives the whole variable domain SAVISQKPSRDICQRGTSLTIQCQVDSQVTMMFWYRQQPGQSLTLIATANQGSEATYESGFVIDKFPISRPNLTFSTLTVSNMSPEDSSIYLCSAMGGMERHTEAFFGQGTRLTVV.

The rearrangement joins TRBV7-8 to TRBJ2-2; the D gene is possibly TRBD2 (5 bases). V shed 6 bases and J shed 7 bases, with 12 bases lying between them. Germline V CDR1 and CDR2: SGHVS, FQNEAQ. The CDR3 is 13 residues long. The CDR3 protein is CASRSRGGGELFF. The CDR3 DNA sequence: TGTGCCAGCAGATCCCGGGGTGGCGGGGAGCTGTTTTTT. Filled out from reference TRBV7-8 and TRBJ2-2, the complete variable domain reads GAGVSQSPRYKVAKRGQDVALRCDPISGHVSLFWYQQALGQGPEFLTYFQNEAQLDKSGLPSDRFFAERPEGSVSTLKIQRTQQEDSAVYLCASRSRGGGELFFGEGSRLTVL.

This clonotype occurred a few times. V gene TRBV3-1 combines with J gene TRBJ2-3, with 13 bases identical to TRBD2. Germline V CDR1 and CDR2: LGHDT, YNNKEL (reference sequence). V shed 3 bases and J 1 base; nucleotides not matched to a gene: 7. CDR3 length equals 18 residues. Here the CDR3 reads CASSHEGLAGRGTDTQYF. The CDR3 bases are TGTGCCAGCAGCCATGAGGGACTAGCGGGGAGGGGCACAGATACGCAGTATTTT.

The chain combines TRBV5-1 with TRBJ1-3; 7 nucleotides agree with TRBD1. The CDR3 loop spans 15 amino acids. After removal of 4 bases from V and 0 bases from J, the junction contained 4 bases not matched to a gene. CDR1 is SGHRS and CDR2 is YFSETQ in the germline V gene. CDR3 coding DNA: TGCGCCAGCAGCACGGGACAGAGCTCTGGAAACACCATATATTTT. Its protein is CASSTGQSSGNTIYF.

This chain links TRBV20-1 with TRBJ1-2; D not resolved. Per the germline V gene, CDR1 is DFQATT and CDR2 is SNEGSKA (reference sequence). The CDR3 loop spans 14 amino acids. Between the trimmed V and J ends, which lost 4 bases and 4 bases, there was a span of 16 bases. CDR3 residues: CSAILRVDAYGYTF. CDR3 in DNA: TGCAGTGCTATCCTGAGGGTCGACGCCTATGGCTACACCTTC.

This clonotype was recorded only once. The junction differs from germline at one of its ends, possibly a read error. V usage is TRBV9 and J usage is TRBJ1-2; 7 bases agree with TRBD1. CDR1 and CDR2 (germline): SGDLS, YYNGEE. There are 14 residues in the CDR3. The CDR3 DNA sequence: TGTGCCAGCAGAGCTACCGGGACAGCCTATGGCGACACCTTC. It is translated as CASRATGTAYGDTF.

The chain recombines TRBV12-3 or TRBV12-4 with TRBJ1-5, with D perhaps TRBD1 (5 bases). The CDR3 covers 13 residues. V lost 7 bases and J lost 5, with 12 bases in between. CDR3 DNA sequence: TGTGCCAGCACCAAGGGAGGGGATCAGCCCCAGCATTTT. Its translation is CASTKGGDQPQHF.

This clonotype showed up many times. CDR3 residues: CASSQVGVGVETQYF. The CDR3 DNA follows: TGCGCCAGCAGCCAAGTCGGGGTCGGGGTGGAGACCCAGTACTTC. The chain employs TRBV4-1 and TRBJ2-5; a possible D gene is TRBD2 (5 bases). CDR3 length equals 15 residues. V gave up 1 base and J gave up 5 bases, with 14 bases separating them. CDR1 and CDR2 (germline): MGHRA, YSYEKL.

The genes are TRBV12-3 or TRBV12-4 and TRBJ2-2; no reliable D call. CDR3 length: 15 amino acids. V lost 6 bases, J lost 5 bases, and 16 bases lay in between. The CDR3 DNA reads as TGTGCCAGCAGCCTGGGGATGGCTGAGACCGGGGAGCTGTTTTTT. Its protein product is CASSLGMAETGELFF.

This clonotype was counted ten times or more. This rearrangement joins TRBV15 to TRBJ2-7; TRBD2 is a possible D gene (5 bases). Germline loops: CDR1 LNHNV, CDR2 YYDKDF (reference sequence). Between the trimmed V and J ends, which lost 1 base and 0 bases, there was a span of 10 bases. This CDR3 has 15 amino acids. The CDR3 DNA reads as TGTGCCACCAGCAGAGGTGCGGGTGTCTCCTACGAGCAGTACTTC. It codes for CATSRGAGVSYEQYF. The full variable domain, completed using reference TRBV15 and TRBJ2-7, is DAMVIQNPRYQVTQFGKPVTLSCSQTLNHNVMYWYQQKSSQAPKLLFHYYDKDFNNEADTPDNFQSRRPNTSFCFLDIRSPGLGDTAMYLCATSRGAGVSYEQYFGPGTRLTVT.

In its sample, this clonotype was seen a few times. This chain connects TRBV9 to TRBJ2-2; D might be TRBD1 (5 bases). Germline CDR1 is SGDLS and CDR2 is YYNGEE. CDR3 length equals 16 residues. Trimming left V 0 bases short and J 5 bases short, with 14 bases between. CDR3 in DNA: TGTGCCAGCAGCGTAGTAAACAACCCAGGGACCGGGGAGCTGTTTTTT. Translated, it gives CASSVVNNPGTGELFF.

V gene TRBV7-4 combines with J gene TRBJ1-2; unclear D gene. The V gene lost 7 bases and the J gene lost 4 bases, with 22 bases spanning the gap. The CDR3 covers 16 residues. The germline CDR1 and CDR2 sequences are SGHVT and SQSDAQ. CDR3 sequence reads: CASNLLRRSSIYGYTF. The CDR3 coding sequence is TGTGCCAGCAACCTTCTTAGGAGGAGTAGTATCTATGGCTACACCTTC.

J is TRBJ1-1 and V is TRBV6-2 or TRBV6-3; D is uncertain. The CDR3 has 14 residues. Germline assignment: CDR1 MNHEY and CDR2 SVGEGT. V gave up 0 bases and J gave up 4 bases, with 9 bases separating them. CDR3 protein: CASSYSIALTEAFF. For the CDR3, the DNA is TGTGCCAGCAGTTACTCCATCGCACTCACTGAAGCTTTCTTT.

The chain links TRBV7-3 to TRBJ1-3, with D hard to call. The germline V gene has CDR1 SGHTA and CDR2 FQGTGA. This CDR3 spans 15 amino acids. The V end was cut by 5 bases, the J end by 0 bases, with 11 bases between. The chain's CDR3 is CASSAHIISGNTIYF. The CDR3 coding sequence is TGTGCCAGCAGCGCGCACATAATCTCTGGAAACACCATATATTTT.

This chain uses TRBV5-5 with TRBJ1-2; 9 bases align to TRBD1. This CDR3 region has 17 residues. The V gene's germline CDR1 is SGHKS and CDR2 YYEKEE (reference sequence). V shed 4 bases and J 5 bases; nucleotides not matched to a gene: 15. The CDR3 protein is CASSLRDRAQPGYGYTF. As DNA, the CDR3 is TGTGCCAGCAGCCTACGGGACAGGGCGCAACCGGGGTATGGCTACACCTTC. Filled out from reference TRBV5-5 and TRBJ1-2, the complete variable domain reads DAGVTQSPTHLIKTRGQQVTLRCSPISGHKSVSWYQQVLGQGPQFIFQYYEKEERGRGNFPDRFSARQFPNYSSELNVNALLLGDSALYLCASSLRDRAQPGYGYTFGSGTRLTVV.